This T cell receptor (beta chain) is drawn from a study of cytomegalovirus exposure and HLA in healthy donors. On the study more broadly: Within the Caucasian-associated ancestry cluster were around 80% of the approximately 400 genotyped donors. Findings and limits, study-wide: For TCR beta chains, V- and J-gene trimming was later linked to a missense DCLRE1C variant.

PCR used 60 Vbeta primers and 13 Jbeta primers. Using immunoSEQ multiplex PCR, the repertoire was profiled, and TCRdb retains in-frame clones only, with some absent. Of 55,000 to 65,000 clones in the sample, 65% to 90% were seen once. After removal of 2 bases from V and 1 base from J, the junction contained 8 bases not matched to a gene. The germline V gene encodes CDR1 MNHEY and CDR2 SMNVEV (reference sequence). CDR3 size: 18 residues. Worth noting for this clone: Its cognate antigen is unknown.

Each donor was nominally healthy when sampled (though unrecorded immune exposures were likely). This chain uses TRBV27 with TRBJ2-5, with 12 bases fitting TRBD2. The sample taken for sequencing was PBMCs. The receptor was derived from a female donor in good health and CMV-seronegative. The chain's CDR3 is CASSLGTSGPPPQETQYF. The CDR3 DNA follows: TGTGCCAGCAGTTTAGGGACTAGCGGGCCGCCCCCCCAAGAGACCCAGTACTTC.